The 8 T cell receptor beta chains presented below share a single source sample, sequenced in a study of CXCR3-negative and CXCR3-positive naive CD8 T cells. These receptors' antigens are unknown. Study-level results: Researchers report that CXCR3-positive naive cells carry more hydrophobic TRB CDR3s than CXCR3-negative naive cells.

The authors prepared UMI-labeled TRB cDNA libraries by 5' RACE. Reanalyzing the 5' RACE reads, TCRdb keeps one entry per CDR3 protein, without DNA. This sample lists around 120,000 distinct CDR3 sequences; its ten largest clones have 0.5% to 0.7%. Sequencing was done on a sample of naive CXCR3+ CD8+ T cells from blood. Subset: CD45RO-CCR7+CD27+CD95- naive CD8+ T cells expressing CXCR3 (TNR3+). The receptors here all came from a human donor in good health. Some clones in this sample may be carry-over from other donors' samples.

V gene TRBV4-3 combines with J gene TRBJ2-1. Looked up from germline, CDR1 is LGHNA and CDR2 is YSLEER. The CDR3 loop spans 16 amino acids. This CDR3 reads CASSRTTGGADNEQFF.

The rearrangement joins TRBV7-3 to TRBJ1-2. The CDR3 sequence is 14 residues long. CDR1 is SGHTA and CDR2 is FQGTGA in the germline V gene. CDR3 in amino acids: CASSLTGSSGGYTF.

CDR3 protein: CATSHGASTDTQYF. The chain couples TRBV15 to TRBJ2-3. In germline, CDR1 is LNHNV, CDR2 YYDKDF (reference sequence). The CDR3 sequence is 14 residues long.

The chain uses TRBV21-1 and TRBJ2-4. TRBV21-1 is listed as a pseudogene. The CDR3 is 16 residues long. The CDR3 is CASSKASYLAKNIQYF.

The chain carries TRBV3-1 and TRBJ2-1; checking the TCRdb D call of TRBD1 is not possible without DNA. Germline CDR1 is LGHDT and CDR2 is YNNKEL (reference sequence). The CDR3 contains 17 residues. The CDR3 sequence is CASRQQTSGTGANEQFF.

The V and J genes are TRBV4-1 and TRBJ2-1. Germline values: CDR1 MGHRA, CDR2 YSYEKL. CDR3 length equals 13 residues. The CDR3 sequence is CASSQVQWLEQFF.

V is TRBV6-2 or TRBV6-3 and J is TRBJ2-2; the TCRdb D gene call, TRBD2, has no DNA to confirm it. The CDR3 has 15 amino acids. Germline lookup yields CDR1 MNHEY and CDR2 SVGEGT. CDR3: CASSRTLMNTGELFF.

This chain connects TRBV15 to TRBJ1-5. The CDR3 consists of 15 residues. Germline loops: CDR1 LNHNV, CDR2 YYDKDF (reference sequence). The CDR3 here is CATSSDRSSNQPQHF.